This TCR beta chain was recovered during a study of T cells in localized non-small cell lung cancer. Findings of the study overall: T cell clonality was highest in uninvolved adjacent lung, above tumor.

Points on this clone: Its antigen is unknown.

The repertoire was sequenced with immunoSEQ multiplex PCR; TCRdb's copy has only in-frame clones and lacks some. The sample yields around 96,000 clones, approximately 91% seen once. V trimming: 1 base; J trimming: 1 base; junction bases outside the gene matches: 4. Germline values: CDR1 SGHAT, CDR2 FQNNGV. This CDR3 comprises 16 residues. Sequencing was performed on PBMCs, taken before any cancer treatment. The sequence was collected from a woman aged 35-75 years with stage II squamous cell lung carcinoma. This chain links TRBV11-2 with TRBJ2-3, with TRBD2 matching 8 bases. The chain's CDR3 is CASSLGRGVRTDTQYF. DNA for the CDR3: TGTGCCAGCAGCTTAGGGCGGGGGGTCCGCACAGATACGCAGTATTTT.